These 19 T cell receptor beta chains originate from one sample sequenced in a study of control samples from healthy donors and cancer patients. The table came from immunoSEQ multiplex PCR; TCRdb's copy has only in-frame clones and leaves some out. The data hold around 80,000 clones, with more than 70% observed a single time. Sequenced input: blood. The source of these receptors is a woman in her forties or fifties in good health.

The V gene is TRBV5-1, the J gene TRBJ2-4; TRBD2 matches at 10 bases. Per the germline V gene, CDR1 is SGHRS and CDR2 is YFSETQ. The V segment lost 1 base and the J segment 3 bases; nucleotides outside the gene matches: 7. The CDR3 is 17 amino acids. The CDR3 is CASSLLIAGGSKNIQYF. For the CDR3, the DNA is TGCGCCAGCAGCTTGTTAATAGCGGGGGGAAGCAAAAACATTCAGTACTTC. Using reference TRBV5-1 and TRBJ2-4 for the parts outside the CDR3, the full variable domain is KAGVTQTPRYLIKTRGQQVTLSCSPISGHRSVSWYQQTPGQGLQFLFEYFSETQRNKGNFPGRFSGRQFSNSRSEMNVSTLELGDSALYLCASSLLIAGGSKNIQYFGAGTRLSVL.

The rearrangement links TRBV5-1 to TRBJ1-1, with 8 bases aligning to TRBD1. Trimming at V came to 4 bases and at J to 3 bases, leaving 5 bases not matched to a gene. The CDR3 loop spans 14 amino acids. Germline V gene lookup returns CDR1 SGHRS and CDR2 YFSETQ. CDR3 bases: TGCGCCAGCAGCATAGGGACAGGCTACACTGAAGCTTTCTTT. Its translation is CASSIGTGYTEAFF.

The CDR3 DNA is TGCGCCAGCAGCCGGGGGATGAGCAATGAGCAGTTCTTC. This sequence encodes CASSRGMSNEQFF. The V and J genes are TRBV4-1 and TRBJ2-1, with D perhaps matching TRBD1 or TRBD2 (5 bases each). V was trimmed by 4 bases and J by 6 bases, leaving 10 bases between them. This CDR3 spans 13 amino acids. Germline assignment: CDR1 MGHRA and CDR2 YSYEKL.

The chain carries TRBV3-1 (or the pseudogene TRBV3-2) and TRBJ2-1; D gene ambiguous. Trimming cost V 0 bases and J 9 bases, with 12 bases left between them. The germline V gene encodes CDR1 LGHDT and CDR2 YNNKEL (reference sequence). The CDR3 sequence is 14 residues long. This CDR3 reads CASSQDGRRSEQFF. CDR3 bases: TGTGCCAGCAGCCAAGACGGGCGGCGAAGTGAGCAGTTCTTC.

The chain has TRBV6-2 or TRBV6-3 and TRBJ2-6; D is ambiguous. The germline CDR1 and CDR2 sequences are MNHEY and SVGEGT. This CDR3 has 15 amino acids. V lost 4 bases to trimming and J lost 1 base, with 8 bases between them. CDR3 region: CASSFSRSGANVLTF. The DNA for the CDR3 is TGTGCCAGCAGTTTCTCCCGGTCTGGGGCCAACGTCCTGACTTTC.

The rearrangement joins TRBV6-6 to TRBJ1-1; the D gene is possibly TRBD1 (6 bases). The CDR3 contains 16 residues. V lost 8 bases and J lost 5, with 24 bases in between. The germline V gene has CDR1 MNHNY and CDR2 SVGAGI (reference sequence). The CDR3 protein is CASGGQRVLRGTEAFF. CDR3 bases: TGTGCCAGCGGAGGACAGCGAGTGTTGAGAGGGACTGAAGCTTTCTTT.

V is TRBV2 and J is TRBJ1-4, with D hard to call. There are 13 residues in the CDR3. Per germline, CDR1 SNHLY and CDR2 FYNNEI. With 5 bases removed from V and 8 bases from J, the gap between germline ends came to 12 bases. The CDR3 reads CASSTRVNEKLFF. DNA of the CDR3: TGTGCCAGCAGTACGCGGGTTAACGAAAAACTGTTTTTT.

V usage is TRBV30 and J usage is TRBJ1-1; 7 bases match TRBD1. V lost 7 bases to trimming and J lost 1 base; unmatched junction nucleotides: 3. The length of the CDR3 is 12 residues. Germline values: CDR1 GTSNPN, CDR2 SVGIG (reference sequence). As DNA, the CDR3 is TGTGCCTCCAGGGGGAAGAACACTGAAGCTTTCTTT. It is translated as CASRGKNTEAFF.

This sequence joins TRBV2 and TRBJ2-3; D possibly corresponds to TRBD2 (5 bases). Germline V gene data show CDR1 as SNHLY and CDR2 as FYNNEI. This CDR3 has 16 amino acids. With 5 bases removed from V and 4 bases from J, the gap between germline ends came to 19 bases. The CDR3 nucleotides read TGTGCCAGCAGTAGGGAGTCTGGAGCTAAGGCAGATACGCAGTATTTT. Encoded protein: CASSRESGAKADTQYF.

The chain couples TRBV19 to TRBJ1-2; 9 bases are shared with TRBD1. The V gene end was trimmed by 6 bases and the J gene end by 4 bases; junction bases not matched to a gene: 6. The CDR3 loop spans 14 amino acids. The germline CDR1 and CDR2 sequences are LNHDA and SQIVND (reference sequence). In DNA, the CDR3 is TGTGCCAGTAGCAGGACAGGGGTGATCTATGGCTACACCTTC. It is translated as CASSRTGVIYGYTF.

V and J are TRBV7-2 and TRBJ2-3; D is unresolved. The CDR3 totals 14 residues. V was clipped by 4 bases and J by 5 bases, with 13 bases between them. Germline V CDR1 and CDR2: SGHTA, FQGNSA. The CDR3 spells CASSSTWGKDTQYF. In nucleotides, the CDR3 is TGTGCCAGCAGCTCGACCTGGGGTAAAGATACGCAGTATTTT. Full variable domain (missing parts from reference TRBV7-2 and TRBJ2-3): GAGVSQSPSNKVTEKGKDVELRCDPISGHTALYWYRQSLGQGLEFLIYFQGNSAPDKSGLPSDRFSAERTGGSVSTLTIQRTQQEDSAVYLCASSSTWGKDTQYFGPGTRLTVL.

This chain joins TRBV6-5 and TRBJ1-1, with 9 nucleotides matching TRBD1. V trimming: 7 bases; J trimming: 12 bases; junction bases outside the gene matches: 12. Germline CDR1 and CDR2: MNHEY and SVGAGI. The CDR3 runs to 13 residues. The CDR3 DNA reads TGTGCCAGCAATAATCCGGGACAGGGTAGATCTTTCTTT. Its translation is CASNNPGQGRSFF.

This clone was recorded only once. The chain uses TRBV2 and TRBJ1-6; TRBD1 agrees at 9 bases. Germline CDR1 SNHLY, CDR2 FYNNEI. V dropped 4 bases and J dropped 10; count of bases not matched to a gene: 8. CDR3 length: 15 amino acids. In DNA form, the CDR3 reads TGTGCCAGCAGTGGTTTGGGACAGGGTATGTCACCCCTCCACTTT. Amino acid sequence: CASSGLGQGMSPLHF.

V gene TRBV15 combines with J gene TRBJ2-1; the match to TRBD2 covers 10 bases. Germline V CDR1 and CDR2: LNHNV, YYDKDF (reference sequence). There are 16 residues in the CDR3. Germline trimming cut 3 bases from V and 0 bases from J; bases unmatched to any gene: 2. In nucleotides, the CDR3 is TGTGCCACCAGCAGTGGACTAGCGGCCTCCTACAATGAGCAGTTCTTC. Protein: CATSSGLAASYNEQFF. Full variable domain (remainder filled in from reference TRBV15 and TRBJ2-1): DAMVIQNPRYQVTQFGKPVTLSCSQTLNHNVMYWYQQKSSQAPKLLFHYYDKDFNNEADTPDNFQSRRPNTSFCFLDIRSPGLGDTAMYLCATSSGLAASYNEQFFGPGTRLTVL.

The V call is TRBV19, the J call TRBJ1-1; D is unclear. This CDR3 is 13 amino acids long. Germline V gene sequence: CDR1 LNHDA, CDR2 SQIVND (reference sequence). V was trimmed by 6 bases and J by 2 bases, leaving 10 bases between them. CDR3 in DNA: TGTGCCAGTAGATGGGAGCGCAACACTGAAGCTTTCTTT. It encodes CASRWERNTEAFF.

V and J are TRBV5-1 and TRBJ2-7; no firm D call. Germline V gene data show CDR1 as SGHRS and CDR2 as YFSETQ. V was pared by 0 bases and J by 3 bases, with 7 bases between. The CDR3 is made up of 13 amino acids. The CDR3 DNA follows: TGCGCCAGCAGCTTGGAGGATTTCTACGAGCAGTACTTC. This gives the protein CASSLEDFYEQYF.

The V gene is TRBV5-1, the J gene TRBJ1-1, with D perhaps matching TRBD1 (5 bases). The CDR3 is made up of 15 amino acids. Trimming removed 1 base from V and 3 bases from J, with 13 bases in between. Germline V gene lookup returns CDR1 SGHRS and CDR2 YFSETQ. The CDR3 DNA sequence: TGCGCCAGCAGCTTGTTGGCAGGGAGGGACACTGAAGCTTTCTTT. Translation gives CASSLLAGRDTEAFF.

The chain recombines TRBV9 with TRBJ1-2, with D possibly matching TRBD1 (6 bases). The CDR3 is made up of 13 amino acids. Germline CDR1 reads SGDLS; CDR2 reads YYNGEE. The ends were cut back, 7 bases at V and 7 bases at J, with 17 bases in the middle. The CDR3 DNA reads TGTGCCAGCGGAAGGGGGGGAGATAGTGGCTACACCTTC. It codes for CASGRGGDSGYTF. Full variable domain (outside the CDR3, taken from reference TRBV9 and TRBJ1-2): DSGVTQTPKHLITATGQRVTLRCSPRSGDLSVYWYQQSLDQGLQFLIQYYNGEERAKGNILERFSAQQFPDLHSELNLSSLELGDSALYFCASGRGGDSGYTFGSGTRLTVV.

V and J are TRBV5-6 and TRBJ2-5; D might be TRBD2 (5 bases). Germline V CDR1 and CDR2: SGHDT, YYEEEE. V was cut by 4 bases and J by 7 bases, with 8 bases left in between. The CDR3 consists of 11 residues. CDR3 DNA sequence: TGTGCCAGCAGCGGCGGGTCGACCCAGTACTTC. As protein: CASSGGSTQYF.